The 9 T cell receptor beta chains below all came from one sample that was sequenced in a study of T cell responses to AZD1222 COVID-19 vaccine. Here immunoSEQ multiplex PCR was the method, and the copy in TCRdb shows in-frame clones only, minus some. The data show around 110,000 clones, with around 90% seen just once and approximately 4.3% held by the top ten. Sequencing was performed on peripheral blood, taken on day 0 of AZD1222 vaccination. The receptor set was obtained from an adult in good health.

The chain links TRBV5-1 to TRBJ2-3, with 15 bases identical to TRBD2. With 4 bases clipped from V and 6 bases from J, the junction kept 6 bases outside the gene matches. The CDR3 totals 16 residues. Germline V gene data show CDR1 as SGHRS and CDR2 as YFSETQ. This CDR3 reads CASSRGGTSGRDTQYF. In nucleotides, the CDR3 is TGCGCCAGCAGCCGGGGCGGGACTAGCGGGAGGGATACGCAGTATTTT. Drawing the rest from reference TRBV5-1 and TRBJ2-3, the complete variable domain is KAGVTQTPRYLIKTRGQQVTLSCSPISGHRSVSWYQQTPGQGLQFLFEYFSETQRNKGNFPGRFSGRQFSNSRSEMNVSTLELGDSALYLCASSRGGTSGRDTQYFGPGTRLTVL.

This rearrangement joins TRBV29-1 to TRBJ2-1; 11 nucleotides match TRBD2. Germline lookup yields CDR1 SQVTM and CDR2 ANQGSEA. The CDR3 has 14 amino acids. The CDR3 DNA follows: TGCTGCAGTTATAGCGGGAGGGCGTATGATGAGCAGTTCTTC. Protein sequence: CCSYSGRAYDEQFF.

The V call is TRBV29-1, the J call TRBJ1-2, with D unresolved. V was clipped by 2 bases and J by 0 bases, with 16 bases between them. This CDR3 region has 16 residues. Germline V gene lookup returns CDR1 SQVTM and CDR2 ANQGSEA. This chain's CDR3 is CSVERVGDSANYGYTF. CDR3 nucleotide sequence: TGCAGCGTTGAAAGGGTGGGAGACTCGGCTAACTATGGCTACACCTTC.

The gene calls are TRBV2 and TRBJ2-5; 10 bases align to TRBD2. Germline loops: CDR1 SNHLY, CDR2 FYNNEI. The CDR3 is 15 residues long. J was trimmed by 2 bases and V by 6 bases; bases with no gene match: 6. The CDR3 spells CASSGTSAIQETQYF. DNA of the CDR3: TGTGCCAGCAGCGGGACTAGCGCTATTCAAGAGACCCAGTACTTC.

CDR3 amino acids: CASRPVFSGNTIYF. CDR3 nucleotides: TGTGCCAGCAGACCGGTCTTCTCTGGAAACACCATATATTTT. The genes are TRBV3-1 (or the pseudogene TRBV3-2) and TRBJ1-3, with D unresolved. The germline V gene encodes CDR1 LGHDT and CDR2 YNNKEL (reference sequence). The CDR3 length is 14 residues. Trimming stripped 6 bases from V and 0 bases from J, with 9 bases between.

The chain recombines TRBV5-1 with TRBJ2-2; TRBD1 aligns across 8 bases. Germline lookup yields CDR1 SGHRS and CDR2 YFSETQ. The CDR3 runs to 16 residues. Trimming took 0 bases from V and 4 from J; bases not matched to a gene: 5. This chain's CDR3 is CASSLDTGGGTGELFF. The CDR3 nucleotides are TGCGCCAGCAGCTTGGATACAGGGGGTGGCACCGGGGAGCTGTTTTTT.

V usage is TRBV7-2 and J usage is TRBJ1-5; 7 bases align to TRBD1. The CDR3 runs 17 residues. Unmatched junction bases numbered 11, after V lost 3 bases and J lost 3 bases. Germline CDR1 SGHTA, CDR2 FQGNSA. The CDR3 coding sequence is TGTGCCAGCAGCTTGGCCGTCGGGACAGTATTCAATCAGCCCCAGCATTTT. Amino acids: CASSLAVGTVFNQPQHF.

The J gene is TRBJ2-7, the V gene TRBV6-2 or TRBV6-3, with D tentatively TRBD1 (6 bases). CDR3 size: 15 residues. Between the trimmed V and J ends, which lost 2 bases and 0 bases, there was a span of 11 bases. Germline assignment: CDR1 MNHEY and CDR2 SVGEGT. In nucleotides, the CDR3 is TGTGCCAGCAGTTACCCACAGGGATTCTCCTACGAGCAGTACTTC. Protein: CASSYPQGFSYEQYF.

The chain couples TRBV9 to TRBJ2-4; D might be TRBD1 (6 bases). The CDR3 extends over 17 amino acids. Germline V gene sequence: CDR1 SGDLS, CDR2 YYNGEE. The V end lost 0 bases, the J end lost 8 bases, and 21 bases lay between the germline ends. The CDR3 here is CASSVETGRRIEDIQYF. Here the CDR3 DNA reads TGTGCCAGCAGCGTAGAGACAGGCCGAAGGATTGAGGACATTCAGTACTTC.